This entry describes one TCR beta chain. This sample was included in a study of T cell changes during pregnancy in multiple sclerosis. The table came from immunoSEQ multiplex PCR; TCRdb's copy has only in-frame clones and leaves some out. The sample lists 65,000 to 85,000 clones, roughly nine tenths occurring once. The receptor comes from a female donor in good health, enrolled as a control in a pregnancy study. Sample: peripheral blood, taken after pregnancy.

CDR3 protein: CAWSVRGGVTDTQYF. Here the CDR3 DNA reads TGTGCCTGGAGTGTACGCGGGGGGGTCACAGATACGCAGTATTTT. The chain uses TRBV30 and TRBJ2-3; 9 bases line up with TRBD2. The germline V gene encodes CDR1 GTSNPN and CDR2 SVGIG (reference sequence). The CDR3 extends over 15 amino acids. With 0 bases clipped from V and 2 bases from J, the junction kept 3 bases outside the gene matches.